This TCR beta chain was captured in a study of Ad26.COV2.S vaccination and SARS-CoV-2 variants. Germline CDR1 and CDR2: SQVTM and ANQGSEA. The CDR3 sequence is 11 residues long. Study results and limitations: Substantial breadth was reportedly displayed by spike-specific CD8+ and CD4+ T cell responses after vaccination.

As for this clone: Its specificity is not known.

Treatment: over 15 received Ad26.COV2.S at low or high dose, single or two shots; a few received placebo; per-sample allocation not given. Each sample was drawn 63 days after the first injection (of vaccine or placebo). TCRdb keeps only in-frame clones here, not all; method: immunoSEQ multiplex PCR. The sample has around 500,000 clones; 89% are singletons. The specimen was peripheral blood, collected in a trial of Ad26.COV2.S vaccine versus placebo. This receptor was identified in a person between 18 and 59 years old who received the Ad26.COV2.S COVID-19 vaccine or a placebo. This rearrangement joins TRBV29-1 to TRBJ2-1, with D tentatively TRBD2 (5 bases). The CDR3, as DNA: TGCACAACGGGGAACTACAATGAGCAGTTCTTC. This gives the protein CTTGNYNEQFF.